One and the same sample provided the 6 T cell receptor beta chains below, sequenced in a study of Graves' ophthalmopathy and Graves' hyperthyroidism listed by TCRdb under 2018. Data came from an Illumina HiSeq 2000. For repertoire sequencing, the TCR beta CDR3 regions were amplified from RNA transcripts. HTBI primers and the Qiagen OneStep RT-PCR kit were used in a first-round RT-PCR, which was followed by a second-round multiplex PCR, size selection and purification. TCRdb reanalyzed the raw reads on its own, using fastp at Q25 for trimming and MiXCR for clone calling, and kept in-frame beta chains. Here each entry gathers all rows of one CDR3 protein and keeps the most common genes and DNA. The table for this sample lists approximately 1.2 million distinct CDR3 sequences; less than 45% of them were counted only once. Around 10% of the sample lies in the top ten. The sequencing input was peripheral blood or thyroid tissue (not recorded which). The receptor source for this set is an adult man with Graves' hyperthyroidism.

This chain uses TRBV14 with TRBJ2-7; D is ambiguous. CDR1 is SGHDN, CDR2 FVKESK, per germline. The CDR3 is 14 amino acids. V dropped 2 bases and J dropped 1 base, with 9 bases sitting between them. CDR3 nucleotide sequence: TGTGCCAGCAGCCAATTTGGCACTTCCTACGAGCAGTACTTC. Translated: CASSQFGTSYEQYF. The variable domain in full, completed from reference TRBV14 and TRBJ2-7, reads EAGVTQFPSHSVIEKGQTVTLRCDPISGHDNLYWYRRVMGKEIKFLLHFVKESKQDESGMPNNRFLAERTGGTYSTLKVQPAELEDSGVYFCASSQFGTSYEQYFGPGTRLTVT.

This clonotype was observed many times. The chain employs TRBV5-1 and TRBJ1-4; D is undetermined. V was trimmed by 1 base and J by 5 bases, leaving 6 bases between them. Germline V gives CDR1 SGHRS, CDR2 YFSETQ. The CDR3 covers 13 residues. CDR3 nucleotide sequence: TGCGCCAGCAGCTTGACTACGAATGAAAAACTGTTTTTT. Protein product: CASSLTTNEKLFF.

This clonotype was found a few times. The V call is TRBV7-9, the J call TRBJ1-3, with unresolved D. Trimming left V 2 bases short and J 0 bases short, with 11 bases between. The CDR3 runs to 16 residues. Germline values: CDR1 SEHNR, CDR2 FQNEAQ (reference sequence). CDR3 DNA sequence: TGTGCCAGCAGCTTATTTAGGTGGGCCTCTGGAAACACCATATATTTT. This translates into CASSLFRWASGNTIYF.

This clonotype was counted only a few times. This chain uses TRBV28 with TRBJ1-1, with TRBD1 matching over 9 bases. The trim removed 4 bases at V and 7 bases at J, leaving 7 bases unmatched. This CDR3 is 14 amino acids long. CDR1 and CDR2 (germline): MDHEN, SYDVKM. CDR3 in amino acids: CASSSQGARVEAFF. DNA of the CDR3: TGTGCCAGCAGTTCACAGGGGGCGCGGGTTGAAGCTTTCTTT.

This chain links TRBV6-2 or TRBV6-3 with TRBJ1-1, with 8 nucleotides matching TRBD1. The J segment lost 5 bases and the V segment lost 2 bases, leaving 4 bases of the junction unmatched. The CDR3 covers 14 residues. CDR1 and CDR2 (germline): MNHEY, SVGEGT. The CDR3 DNA is TGTGCCAGCAGTTACGGGACAGGTGTGACTGAAGCTTTCTTT. It is translated as CASSYGTGVTEAFF.

A few counts support this clonotype. The chain is built from TRBV29-1 and TRBJ2-5; 8 bases agree with TRBD2. CDR1 and CDR2 (germline): SQVTM, ANQGSEA. The V and J ends lost 5 bases and 5 bases, in that order; junction bases with no gene match: 13. This CDR3 contains 15 residues. Written as DNA, the CDR3 is TGCAGCGTTCCTCGACCGGGAGGGGTTGAGGAGACCCAGTACTTC. It translates to CSVPRPGGVEETQYF.